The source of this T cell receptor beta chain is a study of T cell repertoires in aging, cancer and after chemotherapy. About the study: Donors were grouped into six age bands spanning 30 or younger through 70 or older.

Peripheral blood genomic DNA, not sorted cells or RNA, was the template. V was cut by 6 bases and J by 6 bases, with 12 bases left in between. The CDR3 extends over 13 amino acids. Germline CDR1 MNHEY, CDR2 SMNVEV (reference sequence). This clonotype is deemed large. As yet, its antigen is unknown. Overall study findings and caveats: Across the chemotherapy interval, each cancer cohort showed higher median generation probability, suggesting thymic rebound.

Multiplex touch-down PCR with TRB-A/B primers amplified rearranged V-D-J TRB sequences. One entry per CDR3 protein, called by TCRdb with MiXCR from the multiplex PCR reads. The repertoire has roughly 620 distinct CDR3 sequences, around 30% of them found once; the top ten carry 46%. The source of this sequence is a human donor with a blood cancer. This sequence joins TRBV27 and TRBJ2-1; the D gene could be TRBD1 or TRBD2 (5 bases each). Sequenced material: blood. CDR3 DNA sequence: TGTGCCAGCAGCGTCGGGACCGGCAATGAGCAGTTCTTC. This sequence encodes CASSVGTGNEQFF.